The clone carrying this TCR beta chain was counted a few times. MiXCR was run by TCRdb on the 5' RACE reads, yielding one entry per CDR3 protein. Of approximately 410,000 distinct CDR3 sequences detected, 23% appear once; the ten largest clones hold less than 15%. Germline V gives CDR1 MNHEY, CDR2 SMNVEV (reference sequence). V shed 6 bases, J shed 4 bases, and the junction held 7 bases outside the gene matches. CDR3 length equals 15 residues. This sample is drawn from a study of T-cell memory formation after mild COVID-19. J is TRBJ2-5 and V is TRBV27, with 11 nucleotides matching TRBD2. The specimen was PBMCs or a T cell subset sorted from them (not recorded which). The clonotype comes from an adult woman who had mild COVID-19 (a few samples of this study predate the infection). Cell type and time point are not known. In DNA, the CDR3 is TGTGCCAGCAGACTGACTAGCGGGATGAGAGAGACCCAGTACTTC. Translated: CASRLTSGMRETQYF.